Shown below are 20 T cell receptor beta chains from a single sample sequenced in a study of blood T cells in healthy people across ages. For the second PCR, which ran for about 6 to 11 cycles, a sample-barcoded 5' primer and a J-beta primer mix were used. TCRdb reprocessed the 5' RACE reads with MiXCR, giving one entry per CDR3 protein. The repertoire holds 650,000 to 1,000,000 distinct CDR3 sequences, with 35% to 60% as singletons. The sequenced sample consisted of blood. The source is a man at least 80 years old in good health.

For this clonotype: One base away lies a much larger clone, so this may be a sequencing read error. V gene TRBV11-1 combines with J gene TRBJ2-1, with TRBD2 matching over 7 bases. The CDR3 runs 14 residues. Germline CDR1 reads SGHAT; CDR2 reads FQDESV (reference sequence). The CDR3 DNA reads TGTGCCAGCAGGACGGGCGGGAGCTACAATGGGCAGTTCTTC. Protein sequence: CASRTGGSYNGQFF.

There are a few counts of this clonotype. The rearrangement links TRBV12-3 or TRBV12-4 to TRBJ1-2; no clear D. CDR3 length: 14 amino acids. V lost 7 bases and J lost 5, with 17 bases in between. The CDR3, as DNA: TGTGCCAGCACCACCGGCAGGCAGGTGTATGGCTACACCTTC. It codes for CASTTGRQVYGYTF.

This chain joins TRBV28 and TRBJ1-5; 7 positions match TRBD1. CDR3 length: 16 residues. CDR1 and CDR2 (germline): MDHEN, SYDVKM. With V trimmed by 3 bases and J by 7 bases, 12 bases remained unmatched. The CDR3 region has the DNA TGTGCCAGCAGTTTTATCCGGACGGACAGGAGGCAGCCCCAGCATTTT. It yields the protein CASSFIRTDRRQPQHF.

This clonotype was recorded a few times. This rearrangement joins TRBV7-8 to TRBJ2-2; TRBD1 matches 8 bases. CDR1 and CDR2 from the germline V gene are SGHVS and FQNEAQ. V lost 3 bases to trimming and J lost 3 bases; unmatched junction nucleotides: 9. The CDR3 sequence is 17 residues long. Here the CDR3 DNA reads TGTGCCAGCAGCTTCGGGACCGGGACAGGCTACACCGGGGAGCTGTTTTTT. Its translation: CASSFGTGTGYTGELFF.

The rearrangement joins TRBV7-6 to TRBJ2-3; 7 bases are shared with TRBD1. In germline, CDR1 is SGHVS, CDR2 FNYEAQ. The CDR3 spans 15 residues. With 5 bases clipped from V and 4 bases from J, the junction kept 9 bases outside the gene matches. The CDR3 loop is CASSRQGGGPDTQYF. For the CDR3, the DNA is TGTGCCAGCAGCAGACAGGGTGGGGGCCCAGATACGCAGTATTTT.

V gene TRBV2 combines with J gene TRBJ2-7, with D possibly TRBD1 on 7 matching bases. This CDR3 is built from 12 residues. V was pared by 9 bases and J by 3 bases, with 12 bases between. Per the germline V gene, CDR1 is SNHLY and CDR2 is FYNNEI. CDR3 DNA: TGTGCCAGTATGCAGGGGGGCTACGAGCAGTACTTC. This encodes CASMQGGYEQYF. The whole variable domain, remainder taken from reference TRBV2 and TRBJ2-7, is EPEVTQTPSHQVTQMGQEVILRCVPISNHLYFYWYRQILGQKVEFLVSFYNNEISEKSEIFDDQFSVERPDGSNFTLKIRSTKLEDSAMYFCASMQGGYEQYFGPGTRLTVT.

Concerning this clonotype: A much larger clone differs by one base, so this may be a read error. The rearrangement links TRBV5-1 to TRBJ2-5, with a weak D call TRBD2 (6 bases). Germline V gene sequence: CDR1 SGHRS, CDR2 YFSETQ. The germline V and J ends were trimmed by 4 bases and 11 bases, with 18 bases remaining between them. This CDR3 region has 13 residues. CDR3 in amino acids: CASSRGVRNEQYF. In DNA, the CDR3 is TGCGCCAGCAGCCGCGGGGTCCGCAATGAGCAGTACTTC.

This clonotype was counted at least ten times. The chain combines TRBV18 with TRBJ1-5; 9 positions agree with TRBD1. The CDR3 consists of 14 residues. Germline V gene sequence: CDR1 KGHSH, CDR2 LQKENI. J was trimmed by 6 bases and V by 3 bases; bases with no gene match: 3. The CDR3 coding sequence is TGTGCCAGCTCACCGGGACAGGGAGGTCAGCCCCAGCATTTT. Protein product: CASSPGQGGQPQHF.

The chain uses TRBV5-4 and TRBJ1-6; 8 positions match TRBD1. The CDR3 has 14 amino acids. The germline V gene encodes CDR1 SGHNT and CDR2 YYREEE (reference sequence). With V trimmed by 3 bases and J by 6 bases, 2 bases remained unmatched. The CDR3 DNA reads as TGTGCCAGCAGCTGGACAGGGACTAATTCACCCCTCCACTTT. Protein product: CASSWTGTNSPLHF.

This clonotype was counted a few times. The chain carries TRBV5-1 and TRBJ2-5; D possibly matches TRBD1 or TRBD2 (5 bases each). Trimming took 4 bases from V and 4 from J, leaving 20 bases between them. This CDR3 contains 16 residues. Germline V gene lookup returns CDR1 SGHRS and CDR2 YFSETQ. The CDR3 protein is CASSAGHGIRGETQYF. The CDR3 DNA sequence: TGCGCCAGCAGCGCCGGACACGGAATACGGGGAGAGACCCAGTACTTC.

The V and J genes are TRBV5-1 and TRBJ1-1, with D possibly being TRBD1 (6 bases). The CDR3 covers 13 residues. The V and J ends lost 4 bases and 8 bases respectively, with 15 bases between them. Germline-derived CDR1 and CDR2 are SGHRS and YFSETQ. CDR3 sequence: CASSMDSQPEAFF. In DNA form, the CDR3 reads TGCGCCAGCAGCATGGACAGCCAGCCCGAAGCTTTCTTT.

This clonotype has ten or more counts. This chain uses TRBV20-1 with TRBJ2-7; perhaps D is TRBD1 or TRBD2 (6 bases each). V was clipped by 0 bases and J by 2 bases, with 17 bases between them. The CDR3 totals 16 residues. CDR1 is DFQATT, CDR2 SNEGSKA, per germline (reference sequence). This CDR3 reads CSARDHGGSSAYEQYF. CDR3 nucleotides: TGCAGTGCTAGAGACCACGGGGGCAGTTCAGCCTACGAGCAGTACTTC.

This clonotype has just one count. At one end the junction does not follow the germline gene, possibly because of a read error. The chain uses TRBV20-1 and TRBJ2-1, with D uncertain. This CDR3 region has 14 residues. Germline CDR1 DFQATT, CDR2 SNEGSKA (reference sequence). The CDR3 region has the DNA TGCAGTGCTGGAGAGCGCCAGGCCGTGAGAGAGCAGTTCTTC. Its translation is CSAGERQAVREQFF.

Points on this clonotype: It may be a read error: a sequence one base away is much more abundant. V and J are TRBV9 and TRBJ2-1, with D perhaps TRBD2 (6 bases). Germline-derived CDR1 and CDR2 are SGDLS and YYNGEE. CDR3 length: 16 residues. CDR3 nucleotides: TGTGCCTGCAGCGTCCGAGGGGAGGTGAGATACAATGAGCAGTTCTTC. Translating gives CACSVRGEVRYNEQFF.

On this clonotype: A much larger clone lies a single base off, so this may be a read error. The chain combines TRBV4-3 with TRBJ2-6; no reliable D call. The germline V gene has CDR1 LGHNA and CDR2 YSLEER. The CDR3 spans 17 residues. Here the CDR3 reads CASSKDERVARANVLTF. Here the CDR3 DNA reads TGCGCCAGCAGCAAAGACGAACGAGTTGCCAGGGCCAACGTCCTGACTTTC.

CDR3 coding DNA: TGCGCCAGCAGCTTGGGGGGCTGGGTCGACGAGCAGTACTTC. Translation: CASSLGGWVDEQYF. The V gene is TRBV5-1, the J gene TRBJ2-7; possibly TRBD1 for D (5 bases). V lost 0 bases, J lost 5 bases, and 12 bases lay in between. The germline V gene has CDR1 SGHRS and CDR2 YFSETQ. The CDR3 sequence is 14 residues long.

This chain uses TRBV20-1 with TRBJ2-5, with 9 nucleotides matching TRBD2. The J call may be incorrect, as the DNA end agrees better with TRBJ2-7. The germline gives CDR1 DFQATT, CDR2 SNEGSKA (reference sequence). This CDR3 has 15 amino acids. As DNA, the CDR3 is TGCAGTGCTAGTAGGTGGCGGGAGGGCCACCACGAGCAGTACTTC. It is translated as CSASRWREGHHEQYF.

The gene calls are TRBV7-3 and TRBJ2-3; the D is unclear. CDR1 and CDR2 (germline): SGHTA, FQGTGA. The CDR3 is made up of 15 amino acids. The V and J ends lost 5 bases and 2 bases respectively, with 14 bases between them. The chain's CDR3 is CASSPNSGFTDTQYF. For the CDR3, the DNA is TGTGCCAGCAGCCCGAATTCCGGTTTCACAGATACGCAGTATTTT.

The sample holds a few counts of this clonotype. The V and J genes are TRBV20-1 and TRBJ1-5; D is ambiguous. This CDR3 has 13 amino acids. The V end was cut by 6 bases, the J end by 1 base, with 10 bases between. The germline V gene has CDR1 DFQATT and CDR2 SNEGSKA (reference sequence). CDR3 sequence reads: CSAHGVSNQPQHF. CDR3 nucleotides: TGCAGTGCGCACGGGGTAAGCAATCAGCCCCAGCATTTT.

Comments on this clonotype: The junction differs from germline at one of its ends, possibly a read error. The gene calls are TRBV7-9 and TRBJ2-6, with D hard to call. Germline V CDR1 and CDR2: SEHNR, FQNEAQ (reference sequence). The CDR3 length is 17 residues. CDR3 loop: CAGSSSEQPSGANVLTF. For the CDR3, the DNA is TGTGCCGGCAGCTCGTCCGAACAGCCCTCTGGGGCCAACGTCCTGACTTTC.